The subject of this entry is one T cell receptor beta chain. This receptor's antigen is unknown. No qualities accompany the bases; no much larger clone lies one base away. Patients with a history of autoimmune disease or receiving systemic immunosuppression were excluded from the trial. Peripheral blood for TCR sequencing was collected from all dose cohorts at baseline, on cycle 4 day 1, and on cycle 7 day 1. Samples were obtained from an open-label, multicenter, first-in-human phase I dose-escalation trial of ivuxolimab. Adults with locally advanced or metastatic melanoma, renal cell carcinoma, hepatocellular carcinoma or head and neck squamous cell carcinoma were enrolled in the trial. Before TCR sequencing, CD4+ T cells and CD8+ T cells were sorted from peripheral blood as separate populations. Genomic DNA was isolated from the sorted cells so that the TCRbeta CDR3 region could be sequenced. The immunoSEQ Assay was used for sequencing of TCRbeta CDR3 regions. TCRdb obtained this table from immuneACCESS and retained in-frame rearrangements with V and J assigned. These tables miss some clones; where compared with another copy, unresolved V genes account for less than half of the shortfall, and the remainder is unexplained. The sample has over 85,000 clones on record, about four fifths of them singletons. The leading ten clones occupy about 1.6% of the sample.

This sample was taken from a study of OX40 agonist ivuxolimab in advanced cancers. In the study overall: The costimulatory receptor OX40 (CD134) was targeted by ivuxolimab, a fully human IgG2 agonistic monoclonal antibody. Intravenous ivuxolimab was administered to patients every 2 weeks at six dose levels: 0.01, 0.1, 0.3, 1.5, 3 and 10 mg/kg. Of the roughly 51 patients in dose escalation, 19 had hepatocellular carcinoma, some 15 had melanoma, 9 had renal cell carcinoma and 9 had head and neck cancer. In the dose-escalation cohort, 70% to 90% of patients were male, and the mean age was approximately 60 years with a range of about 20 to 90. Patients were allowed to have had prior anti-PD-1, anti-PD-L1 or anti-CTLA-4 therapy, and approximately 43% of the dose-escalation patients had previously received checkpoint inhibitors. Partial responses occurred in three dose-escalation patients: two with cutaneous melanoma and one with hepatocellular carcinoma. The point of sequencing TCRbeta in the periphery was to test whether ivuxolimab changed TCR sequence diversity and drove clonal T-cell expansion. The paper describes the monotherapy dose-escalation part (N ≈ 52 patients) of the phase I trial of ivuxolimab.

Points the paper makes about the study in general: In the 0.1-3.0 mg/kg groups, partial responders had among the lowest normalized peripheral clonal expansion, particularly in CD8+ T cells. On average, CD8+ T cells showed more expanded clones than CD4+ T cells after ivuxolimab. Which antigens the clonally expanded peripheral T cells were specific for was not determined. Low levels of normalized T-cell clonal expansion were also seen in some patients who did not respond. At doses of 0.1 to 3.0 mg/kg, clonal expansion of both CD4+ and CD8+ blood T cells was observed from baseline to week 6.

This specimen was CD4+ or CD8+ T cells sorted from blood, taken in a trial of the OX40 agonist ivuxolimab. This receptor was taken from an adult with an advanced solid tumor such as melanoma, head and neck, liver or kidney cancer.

The DNA is TGTGCCAGCAGCCCCCCACCCGGGACAGGGGGCTGGCAGTACTTC. Its protein reads: CASSPPPGTGGWQYF. The chain is encoded by TRBV28 joined to TRBJ2-7; 12 nucleotides in the junction match TRBD1. According to the germline V gene, CDR1 reads MDHEN and CDR2 reads SYDVKM. Trimming removed 6 bases from V and 9 bases from J; the gene matches leave 12 bases unexplained. Its CDR3 holds 15 amino acids, cysteine through phenylalanine. Just the 45-base CDR3 DNA is kept, in frame starting at base 1.